Listed below are T cell receptor beta chains from one sample, sequenced in a study of CD8+ T cells in alopecia areata. Only in-frame clones appear in the TCRdb table, and some are missing; sequencing was by immunoSEQ multiplex PCR. The sample includes around 190,000 clones, around 60% of them seen just once. The sample was CD4+ T cells sorted from blood, taken around week 49, from a patient treated with tofacitinib. The receptors were gathered from a human donor with alopecia areata. Both conserved end residues are part of each CDR3. The D gene is left open where the match is weak. A clone size is listed for some rows: how often the clone was seen (once, few, many), or a class if it is expanded.

. . TRBJ1-6 TRBV7-9 CASSPQGSSYNSPLHF TGTGCCAGCAGTCCCCAGGGTAGCTCCTATAATTCACCCCTCCACTTT
. . TRBJ1-5 TRBV30 CAWSRGLNQPQHF TGTGCCTGGAGTAGGGGCCTCAATCAGCCCCAGCATTTT
. . TRBJ2-7 TRBV2 CASSEFEQYF TGTGCCAGCAGTGAATTCGAGCAGTACTTC
few . TRBJ2-5 TRBV29-1 CSVGVSSGRQETQYF TGCAGCGTTGGGGTTAGTAGCGGAAGACAAGAGACCCAGTACTTC
. . TRBJ2-3 TRBV9 CASSPSHGSTDTQYF TGTGCCAGCAGCCCTAGCCACGGGAGCACAGATACGCAGTATTTT
. . TRBJ2-1 TRBV4-3 CASSQGRSSYNEQFF TGCGCCAGCAGCCAAGGACGGAGCTCCTACAATGAGCAGTTCTTC
. . TRBJ2-6 TRBV9 CASSPTDPGANVLTF TGTGCCAGCAGCCCCACAGACCCCGGGGCCAACGTCCTGACTTTC
. . TRBJ2-5 TRBV29-1 CSFETQGQETQYF TGCAGCTTTGAAACTCAGGGCCAAGAGACCCAGTACTTC
. . TRBJ2-3 TRBV7-2 CASSLPSHTQYF TGTGCCAGCAGCCTCCCCTCTCATACGCAGTATTTT
few . TRBJ2-6 TRBV5-1 CASSLTAAGANVLTF TGCGCCAGCAGCTTAACGGCGGCTGGGGCCAACGTCCTGACTTTC
. . TRBJ2-7 TRBV7-6 CASSPQTGTGAWGYEQYF TGTGCCAGCAGCCCTCAAACAGGGACTGGTGCCTGGGGCTACGAGCAGTACTTC
. . TRBJ2-3 TRBV7-3 CASSLDSALTTQYF TGTGCCAGCAGCTTGGACAGCGCCTTAACTACGCAGTATTTT
many TRBD1 TRBJ1-5 TRBV19 CASRQGHSNQPQHF TGTGCCAGCAGACAGGGGCATAGCAATCAGCCCCAGCATTTT
. . TRBJ2-1 TRBV5-1 CASSLARLDYNEQFF TGCGCCAGCAGCTTGGCACGTTTGGATTACAATGAGCAGTTCTTC
. . TRBJ2-2 TRBV23-1 CASSQSCRTPVTGELFF TGCGCCAGCAGTCAATCCTGCAGAACCCCGGTCACCGGGGAGCTGTTTTTT